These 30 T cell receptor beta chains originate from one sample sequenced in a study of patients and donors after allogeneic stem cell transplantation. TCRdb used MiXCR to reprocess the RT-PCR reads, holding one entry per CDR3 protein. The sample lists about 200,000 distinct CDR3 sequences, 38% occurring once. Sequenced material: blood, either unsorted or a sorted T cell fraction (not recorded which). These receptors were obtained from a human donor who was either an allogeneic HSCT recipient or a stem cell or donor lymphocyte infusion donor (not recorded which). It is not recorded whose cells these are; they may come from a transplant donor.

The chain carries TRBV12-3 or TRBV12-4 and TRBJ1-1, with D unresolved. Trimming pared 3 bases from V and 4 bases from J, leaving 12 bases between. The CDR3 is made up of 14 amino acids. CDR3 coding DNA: TGTGCCAGCAGTTTCGGCAGGCTAGGCACTGAAGCTTTCTTT. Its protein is CASSFGRLGTEAFF.

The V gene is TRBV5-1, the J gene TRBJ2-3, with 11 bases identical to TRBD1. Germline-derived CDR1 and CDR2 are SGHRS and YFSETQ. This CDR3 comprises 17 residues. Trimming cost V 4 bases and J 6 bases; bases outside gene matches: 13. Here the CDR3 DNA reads TGCGCCAGCAGCCCCACCCGCCGGGACAGGGGGTCGGATACGCAGTATTTT. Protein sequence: CASSPTRRDRGSDTQYF. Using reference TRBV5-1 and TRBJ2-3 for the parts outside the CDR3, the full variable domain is KAGVTQTPRYLIKTRGQQVTLSCSPISGHRSVSWYQQTPGQGLQFLFEYFSETQRNKGNFPGRFSGRQFSNSRSEMNVSTLELGDSALYLCASSPTRRDRGSDTQYFGPGTRLTVL.

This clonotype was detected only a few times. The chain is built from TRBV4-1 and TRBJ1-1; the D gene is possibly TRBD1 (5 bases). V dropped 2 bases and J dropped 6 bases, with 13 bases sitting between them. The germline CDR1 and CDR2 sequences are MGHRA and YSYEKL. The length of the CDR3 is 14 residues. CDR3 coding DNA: TGCGCCAGCAGCCAACCCACAGGAATAGCTGAAGCTTTCTTT. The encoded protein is CASSQPTGIAEAFF.

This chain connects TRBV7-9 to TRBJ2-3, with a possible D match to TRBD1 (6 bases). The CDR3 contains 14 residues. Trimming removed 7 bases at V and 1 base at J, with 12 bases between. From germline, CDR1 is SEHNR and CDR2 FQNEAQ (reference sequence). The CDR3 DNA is TGTGCCAGCAACCAACAGGGCCGCACAGATACGCAGTATTTT. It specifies CASNQQGRTDTQYF. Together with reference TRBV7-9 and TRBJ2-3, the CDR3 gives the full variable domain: DTGVSQNPRHKITKRGQNVTFRCDPISEHNRLYWYRQTLGQGPEFLTYFQNEAQLEKSRLLSDRFSAERPKGSFSTLEIQRTEQGDSAMYLCASNQQGRTDTQYFGPGTRLTVL.

CDR3 coding DNA: TGTGCCAGCAGCTATGGCGGGGAAGAGTATTTT. Amino acid sequence: CASSYGGEEYF. The V and J genes are TRBV5-6 and TRBJ2-3; tentative D call: TRBD2 (6 bases). Trimming took off 3 bases at V and 13 bases at J, with 12 bases between the two ends. CDR3 length: 11 residues. The germline V gene encodes CDR1 SGHDT and CDR2 YYEEEE.

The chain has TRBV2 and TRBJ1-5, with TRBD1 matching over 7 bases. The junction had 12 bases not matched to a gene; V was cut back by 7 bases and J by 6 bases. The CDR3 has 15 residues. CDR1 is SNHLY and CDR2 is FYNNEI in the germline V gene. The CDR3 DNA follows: TGTGCCAGCACCCCGGGACAGTGGGGAGGTCAGCCCCAGCATTTT. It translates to CASTPGQWGGQPQHF.

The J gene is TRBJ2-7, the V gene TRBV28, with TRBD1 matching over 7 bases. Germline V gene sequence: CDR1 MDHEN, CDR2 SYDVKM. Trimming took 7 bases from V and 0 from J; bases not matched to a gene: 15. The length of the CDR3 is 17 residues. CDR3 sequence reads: CASTTYRGLDLSYEQYF. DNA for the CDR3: TGTGCCAGCACCACCTACAGGGGCCTTGACCTCTCCTACGAGCAGTACTTC.

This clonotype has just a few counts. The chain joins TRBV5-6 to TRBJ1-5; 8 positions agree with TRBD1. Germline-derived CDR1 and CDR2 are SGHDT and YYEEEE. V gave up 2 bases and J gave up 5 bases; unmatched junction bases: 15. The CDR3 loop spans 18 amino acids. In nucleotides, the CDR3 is TGTGCCAGCAGCTTTTCCCGACAGGGGACTCTCGAGGATCAGCCCCAGCATTTT. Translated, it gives CASSFSRQGTLEDQPQHF.

The DNA of the CDR3 is TGTGCCACCAGCGGAGGGACCGGGGAGCTGTTTTTT. Translated: CATSGGTGELFF. The chain recombines TRBV15 with TRBJ2-2; D perhaps matches TRBD2 (6 bases). Germline-derived CDR1 and CDR2 are LNHNV and YYDKDF (reference sequence). V was shortened by 5 bases and J by 5 bases, with 6 bases between the two germline ends. This CDR3 contains 12 residues.

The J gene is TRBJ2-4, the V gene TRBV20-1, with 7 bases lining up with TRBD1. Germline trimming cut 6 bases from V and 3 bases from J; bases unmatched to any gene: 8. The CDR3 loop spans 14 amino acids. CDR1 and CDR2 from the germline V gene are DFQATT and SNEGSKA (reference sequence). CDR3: CSAETGYDKNIQYF. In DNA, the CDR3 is TGCAGTGCGGAGACAGGGTATGACAAAAACATTCAGTACTTC.

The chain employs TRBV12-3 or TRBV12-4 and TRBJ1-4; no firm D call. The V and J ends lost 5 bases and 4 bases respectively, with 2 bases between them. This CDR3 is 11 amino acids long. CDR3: CASSLNEKLFF. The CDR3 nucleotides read TGTGCCAGCAGTCTTAATGAAAAACTGTTTTTT.

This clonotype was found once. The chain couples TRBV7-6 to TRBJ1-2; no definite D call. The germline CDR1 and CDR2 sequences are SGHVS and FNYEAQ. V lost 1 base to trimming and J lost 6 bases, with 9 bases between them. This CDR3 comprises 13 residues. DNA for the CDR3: TGTGCCAGCAGCTTAGGCTGGGTTGATGGCTACACCTTC. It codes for CASSLGWVDGYTF.

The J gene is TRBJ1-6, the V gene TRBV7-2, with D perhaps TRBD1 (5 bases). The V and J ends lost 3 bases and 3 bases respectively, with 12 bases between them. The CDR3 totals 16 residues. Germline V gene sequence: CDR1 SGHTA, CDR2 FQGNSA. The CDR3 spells CASSFSRGVYNSPLHF. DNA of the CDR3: TGTGCCAGCAGCTTTAGTCGGGGGGTCTATAATTCACCCCTCCACTTT.

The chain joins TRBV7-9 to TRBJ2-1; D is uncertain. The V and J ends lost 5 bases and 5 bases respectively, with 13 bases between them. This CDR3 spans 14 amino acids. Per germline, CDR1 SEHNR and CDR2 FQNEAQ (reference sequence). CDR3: CASSPGPSNNEQFF. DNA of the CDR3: TGTGCCAGCAGCCCCGGACCTTCCAACAATGAGCAGTTCTTC.

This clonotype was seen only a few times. DNA for the CDR3: TGTGCCAGCAGCTTGGAACGGACTCAAGGCCAGCCCCAGCATTTT. Its translation: CASSLERTQGQPQHF. The chain uses TRBV5-5 and TRBJ1-5, with no clear D. Germline CDR1 is SGHKS and CDR2 is YYEKEE (reference sequence). The CDR3 runs 15 residues. The germline V and J ends were trimmed by 0 bases and 7 bases, with 14 bases remaining between them.

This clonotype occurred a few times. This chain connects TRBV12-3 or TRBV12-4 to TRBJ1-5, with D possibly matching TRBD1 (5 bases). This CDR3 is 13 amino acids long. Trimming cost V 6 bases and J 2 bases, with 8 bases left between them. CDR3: CASSPGRNQPQHF. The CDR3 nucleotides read TGTGCCAGCAGCCCGGGACGCAATCAGCCCCAGCATTTT.

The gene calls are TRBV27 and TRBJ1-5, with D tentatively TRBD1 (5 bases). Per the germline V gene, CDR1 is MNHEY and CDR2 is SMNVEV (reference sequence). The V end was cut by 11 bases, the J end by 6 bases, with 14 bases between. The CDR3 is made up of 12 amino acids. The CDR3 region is CACGGFGQPQHF. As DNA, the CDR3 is TGTGCCTGTGGGGGGTTCGGTCAGCCCCAGCATTTT.

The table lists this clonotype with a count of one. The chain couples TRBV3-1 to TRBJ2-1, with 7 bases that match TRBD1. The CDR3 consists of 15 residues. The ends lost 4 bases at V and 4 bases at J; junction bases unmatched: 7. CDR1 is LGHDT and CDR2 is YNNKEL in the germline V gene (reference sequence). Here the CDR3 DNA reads TGTGCCAGCAGCCTCGGGACAGAGAGTTACAATGAGCAGTTCTTC. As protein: CASSLGTESYNEQFF.

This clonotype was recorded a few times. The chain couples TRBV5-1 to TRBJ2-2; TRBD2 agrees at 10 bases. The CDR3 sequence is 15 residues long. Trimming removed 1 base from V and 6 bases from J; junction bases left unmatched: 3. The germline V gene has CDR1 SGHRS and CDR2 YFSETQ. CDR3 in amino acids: CASSLLAGAAGELFF. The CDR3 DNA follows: TGCGCCAGCAGCTTGCTAGCGGGGGCGGCCGGGGAGCTGTTTTTT.

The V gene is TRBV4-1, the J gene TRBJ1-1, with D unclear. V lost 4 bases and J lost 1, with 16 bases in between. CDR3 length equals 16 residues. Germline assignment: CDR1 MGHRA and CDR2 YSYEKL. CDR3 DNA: TGCGCCAGCAGCCGGACGCTCACGGCCGCGAACACTGAAGCTTTCTTT. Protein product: CASSRTLTAANTEAFF.

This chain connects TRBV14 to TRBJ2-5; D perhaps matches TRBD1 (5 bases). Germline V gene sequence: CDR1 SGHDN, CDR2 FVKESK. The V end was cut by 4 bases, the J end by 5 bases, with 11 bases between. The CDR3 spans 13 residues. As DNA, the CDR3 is TGTGCCAGCAGCCCTGGGCAGGGTGAGACCCAGTACTTC. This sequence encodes CASSPGQGETQYF.

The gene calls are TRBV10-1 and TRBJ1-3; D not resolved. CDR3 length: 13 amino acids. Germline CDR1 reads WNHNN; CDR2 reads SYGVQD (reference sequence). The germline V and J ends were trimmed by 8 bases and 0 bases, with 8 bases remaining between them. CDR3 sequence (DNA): TGCGCCAGCGGCACGGGCTCTGGAAACACCATATATTTT. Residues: CASGTGSGNTIYF.

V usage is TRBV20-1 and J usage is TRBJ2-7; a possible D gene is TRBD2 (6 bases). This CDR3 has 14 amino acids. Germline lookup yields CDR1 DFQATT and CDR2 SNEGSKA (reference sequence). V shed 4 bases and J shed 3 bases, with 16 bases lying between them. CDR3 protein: CSAKRDWAIYEQYF. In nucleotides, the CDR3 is TGCAGTGCTAAAAGGGACTGGGCAATCTACGAGCAGTACTTC.

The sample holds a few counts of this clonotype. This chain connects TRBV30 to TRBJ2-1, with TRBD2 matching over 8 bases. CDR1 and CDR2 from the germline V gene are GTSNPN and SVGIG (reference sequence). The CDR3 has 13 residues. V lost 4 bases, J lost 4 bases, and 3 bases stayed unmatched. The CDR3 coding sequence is TGTGCCTGGAATAGCGGGGTATACAATGAGCAGTTCTTC. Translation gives CAWNSGVYNEQFF.

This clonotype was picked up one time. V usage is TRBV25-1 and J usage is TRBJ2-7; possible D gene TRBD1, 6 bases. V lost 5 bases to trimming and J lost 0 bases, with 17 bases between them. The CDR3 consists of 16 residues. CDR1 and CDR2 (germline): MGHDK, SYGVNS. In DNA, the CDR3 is TGTGCCAGCAGTCGGGGAGCAGGGGCCAGCTCCTACGAGCAGTACTTC. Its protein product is CASSRGAGASSYEQYF.

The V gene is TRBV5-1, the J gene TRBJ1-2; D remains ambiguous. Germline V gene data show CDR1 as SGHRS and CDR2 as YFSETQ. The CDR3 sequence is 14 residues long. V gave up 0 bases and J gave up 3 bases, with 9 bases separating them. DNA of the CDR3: TGCGCCAGCAGCTTGGATCCTACGTACTATGGCTACACCTTC. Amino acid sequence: CASSLDPTYYGYTF.

CDR3 amino acids: CASSETDFDYGYTF. CDR3 sequence (DNA): TGTGCCAGCAGTGAAACAGATTTCGACTATGGCTACACCTTC. The chain employs TRBV2 and TRBJ1-2; no firm D call. Germline V gene lookup returns CDR1 SNHLY and CDR2 FYNNEI. V lost 2 bases and J lost 3, with 10 bases in between. The CDR3 covers 14 residues.

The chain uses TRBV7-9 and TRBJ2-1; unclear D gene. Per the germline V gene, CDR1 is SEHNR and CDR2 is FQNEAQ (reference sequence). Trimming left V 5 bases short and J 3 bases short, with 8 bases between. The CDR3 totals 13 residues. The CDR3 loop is CASSPPSYNEQFF. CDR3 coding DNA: TGTGCCAGCAGCCCCCCCAGCTACAATGAGCAGTTCTTC.

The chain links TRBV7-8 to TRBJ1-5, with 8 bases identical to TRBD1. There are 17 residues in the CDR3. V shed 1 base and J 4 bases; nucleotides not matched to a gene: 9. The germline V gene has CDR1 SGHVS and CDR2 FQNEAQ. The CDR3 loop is CASSLGGGRTGNQPQHF. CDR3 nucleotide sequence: TGTGCCAGCAGCTTAGGGGGGGGAAGGACAGGGAATCAGCCCCAGCATTTT.

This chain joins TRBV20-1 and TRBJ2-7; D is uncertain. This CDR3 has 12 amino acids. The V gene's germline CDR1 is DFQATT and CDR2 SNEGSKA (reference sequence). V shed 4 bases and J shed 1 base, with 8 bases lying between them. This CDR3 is CSATPRSYEQYF. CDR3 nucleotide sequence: TGCAGTGCTACCCCCCGGTCCTACGAGCAGTACTTC.